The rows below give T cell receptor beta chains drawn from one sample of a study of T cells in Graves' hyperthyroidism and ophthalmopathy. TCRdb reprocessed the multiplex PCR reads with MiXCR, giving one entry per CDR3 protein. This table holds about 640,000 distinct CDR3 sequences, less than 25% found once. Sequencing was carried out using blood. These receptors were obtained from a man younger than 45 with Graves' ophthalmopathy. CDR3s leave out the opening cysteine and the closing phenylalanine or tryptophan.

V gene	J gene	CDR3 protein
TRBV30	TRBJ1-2	AWRPPGTDYGYT
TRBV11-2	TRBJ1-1	ASSFRANTEAF
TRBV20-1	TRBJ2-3	SANKMTDTQY
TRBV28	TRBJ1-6	ASSGTDPNSPLH
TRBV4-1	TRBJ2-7	ASSFIHPGQDSSYEQY
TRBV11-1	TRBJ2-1	ASSPIVRVNEQF
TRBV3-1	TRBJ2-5	ASSQLHSQETQY
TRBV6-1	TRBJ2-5	AIATRGVETQY
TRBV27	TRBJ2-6	ASQRGAAGANVLT
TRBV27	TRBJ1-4	ASSLWSPATNEKLF
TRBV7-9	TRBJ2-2	ASGFSPTGELF
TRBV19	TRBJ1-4	ASSMGRGNEKLF
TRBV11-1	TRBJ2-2	ASSSAQTGELF
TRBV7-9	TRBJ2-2	ASSEGQGGTGELF
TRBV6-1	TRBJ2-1	ASSYLGLAGVRSYNEQF
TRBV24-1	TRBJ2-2	ATSDPSGRAEVTGELF
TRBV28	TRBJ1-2	ASRDRGFGYT
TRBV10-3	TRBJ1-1	ATRDRSDTEAF
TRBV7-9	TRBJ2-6	AGEGSEGSGANVLT
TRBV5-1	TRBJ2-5	ASSLGDTQETQY
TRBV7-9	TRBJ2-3	ASSRGRGTDTQY
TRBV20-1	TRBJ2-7	SARDSPSGSSYEQY
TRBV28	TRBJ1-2	ASSLFRGHGYT
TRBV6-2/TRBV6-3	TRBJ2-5	ASSYTPDGGGETQY
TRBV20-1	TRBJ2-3	SAQQGGRTDTQY
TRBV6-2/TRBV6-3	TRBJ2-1	ASNLPGQGNEQF
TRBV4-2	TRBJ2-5	ASSQGLFQY
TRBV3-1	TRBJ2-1	ASSQAHLGLGTSGSYNEQF
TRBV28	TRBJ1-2	ASTGTGAIDPYGYT
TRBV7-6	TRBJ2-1	ASSILVTGSPSTSYNEQF
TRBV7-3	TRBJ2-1	ASSQGTSGTYNEQF
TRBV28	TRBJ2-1	ASRPRSSGSYNEQF
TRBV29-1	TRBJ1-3	SVDAPGNTIY
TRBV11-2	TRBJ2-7	ASSLVQLAGFYEQY
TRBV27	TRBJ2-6	ASSSRGGSSGANVLT
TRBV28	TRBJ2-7	ASKGRSTYEQY
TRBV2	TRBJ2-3	ASSPSAGEPQY
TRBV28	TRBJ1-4	ASSFGHWGATNEKLF
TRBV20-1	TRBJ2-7	SASLLATSLYEQY
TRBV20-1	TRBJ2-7	SAIPSGNSYEQY
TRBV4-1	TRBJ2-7	ASSPGTGRYSYEQY
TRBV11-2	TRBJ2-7	ASSLGAADYEQY
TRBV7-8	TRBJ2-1	ASSLPRLAGQSYNEQF
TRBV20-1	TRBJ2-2	SASKEHGGELF